The 31 T cell receptor beta chains below all came from one sample that was sequenced in a study of spatial heterogeneity in lung cancer. Documented time point: sample taken at primary tumor resection. Unsorted whole RNA of tumor, nontumor lung or frozen PBMC was sequenced. One entry per CDR3 protein results from TCRdb running MiXCR on the 5' RACE reads. The data hold more than 30,000 distinct CDR3 sequences, with 4.5% to 6% observed a single time. This specimen consisted of PBMCs, obtained at surgery. These receptors all come from a male donor with early-stage non-small cell lung cancer.

This clonotype occurred a few times. The J gene is TRBJ1-3, the V gene TRBV7-2; no reliable D call. Germline V gene sequence: CDR1 SGHTA, CDR2 FQGNSA. The CDR3 is 15 residues long. Trimming left V 1 base short and J 0 bases short, with 7 bases between. The CDR3 spells CASSLGTVSGNTIYF. The CDR3 DNA reads as TGTGCCAGCAGCTTAGGGACGGTCTCTGGAAACACCATATATTTT. The variable domain in full, with the rest retrieved from reference TRBV7-2 and TRBJ1-3, is GAGVSQSPSNKVTEKGKDVELRCDPISGHTALYWYRQSLGQGLEFLIYFQGNSAPDKSGLPSDRFSAERTGGSVSTLTIQRTQQEDSAVYLCASSLGTVSGNTIYFGEGSWLTVV.

This clonotype has at least ten counts. The CDR3 sequence: CASSLAGTTNEKLFF. CDR3 DNA sequence: TGTGCCAGCAGCTTGGCGGGAACAACTAATGAAAAACTGTTTTTT. The rearrangement joins TRBV5-8 to TRBJ1-4; D remains ambiguous. Trimming took off 0 bases at V and 0 bases at J, with 6 bases between the two ends. This CDR3 has 15 amino acids. Germline CDR1 reads SGHTS; CDR2 reads YDEGEE.

This clonotype was picked up many times. The J gene is TRBJ1-1, the V gene TRBV4-2, with no clear D. The CDR3 length is 11 residues. V was clipped by 3 bases and J by 8 bases, with 7 bases between them. Germline values: CDR1 LGHNA, CDR2 YNFKEQ. CDR3 sequence reads: CASSHGREAFF. The DNA of the CDR3 is TGTGCCAGCAGCCACGGCAGGGAAGCTTTCTTT.

Many counts were recorded for this clonotype. V usage is TRBV25-1 and J usage is TRBJ1-6; no clear D. The length of the CDR3 is 16 residues. The germline V and J ends were trimmed by 3 bases and 10 bases, with 19 bases remaining between them. CDR1 is MGHDK and CDR2 is SYGVNS in the germline V gene. The CDR3, as DNA: TGTGCCAGCAGTGAGACGAACAGTCTGGGGAGGTCACCCCTCCACTTT. Encoded protein: CASSETNSLGRSPLHF.

This clonotype was counted only a few times. CDR3 protein: CSARRQNSNQPQHF. The CDR3 DNA reads as TGCAGTGCAAGGAGGCAAAATAGCAATCAGCCCCAGCATTTT. The chain links TRBV20-1 to TRBJ1-5; D remains ambiguous. Trimming left V 6 bases short and J 0 bases short, with 12 bases between. This CDR3 spans 14 amino acids. Germline V gene data show CDR1 as DFQATT and CDR2 as SNEGSKA (reference sequence).

This clonotype was seen ten or more times. J is TRBJ1-5 and V is TRBV10-1; D not certain. Trimming took 9 bases from V and 4 from J, leaving 19 bases between them. This CDR3 has 15 residues. Germline loops: CDR1 WNHNN, CDR2 SYGVQD (reference sequence). The CDR3 region is CASVVGENGNQPQHF. CDR3 DNA: TGCGCCAGTGTTGTCGGGGAGAATGGGAATCAGCCCCAGCATTTT.

This CDR3 is CASSQEKGNQPQHF. In DNA form, the CDR3 reads TGTGCCAGCAGCCAAGAGAAGGGAAATCAGCCCCAGCATTTT. The J gene is TRBJ1-5, the V gene TRBV4-2, with D hard to call. CDR3 size: 14 residues. Germline V lookup: CDR1 LGHNA, CDR2 YNFKEQ. Between the trimmed V and J ends, which lost 0 bases and 4 bases, there was a span of 7 bases.

This clonotype was counted at least ten times. The chain recombines TRBV11-2 with TRBJ2-7; weak D call: TRBD1 (5 bases). The CDR3 has 17 amino acids. The V gene lost 1 base and the J gene lost 2 bases, with 18 bases spanning the gap. CDR1 and CDR2 (germline): SGHAT, FQNNGV. In DNA, the CDR3 is TGTGCCAGCAGCTTAGGGGGTGGGGCGCTCACGACCTACGAGCAGTACTTC. Its translation: CASSLGGGALTTYEQYF.

This clonotype has a count of ten or more. The gene calls are TRBV7-8 and TRBJ1-5; tentative D call: TRBD1 (6 bases). Trimming removed 0 bases from V and 4 bases from J, with 16 bases in between. Germline CDR1 is SGHVS and CDR2 is FQNEAQ. The CDR3 totals 17 residues. CDR3 region: CASSLAPLGAANQPQHF. The CDR3 DNA is TGTGCCAGCAGCTTAGCGCCTTTGGGGGCGGCAAATCAGCCCCAGCATTTT.

This clonotype showed up many times. In nucleotides, the CDR3 is TGCGCCAGCAGCTTGAGCCCACAGGGAATTACAGATACGCAGTATTTT. It translates to CASSLSPQGITDTQYF. The gene calls are TRBV5-1 and TRBJ2-3, with D perhaps TRBD1 (6 bases). Germline V gene sequence: CDR1 SGHRS, CDR2 YFSETQ. The CDR3 consists of 16 residues. The V end was cut by 1 base, the J end by 3 bases, with 15 bases between.

This clonotype has at least ten counts. J is TRBJ1-5 and V is TRBV5-5; 7 bases are a match to TRBD1. The CDR3 has 14 amino acids. Per the germline V gene, CDR1 is SGHKS and CDR2 is YYEKEE (reference sequence). Trimming removed 4 bases from V and 7 bases from J; junction bases left unmatched: 8. For the CDR3, the DNA is TGTGCCAGCAGCCTTACAGGGGTGGAGCAGCCCCAGCATTTT. Translating it yields CASSLTGVEQPQHF. The complete variable domain, with remaining parts taken from reference TRBV5-5 and TRBJ1-5, reads DAGVTQSPTHLIKTRGQQVTLRCSPISGHKSVSWYQQVLGQGPQFIFQYYEKEERGRGNFPDRFSARQFPNYSSELNVNALLLGDSALYLCASSLTGVEQPQHFGDGTRLSIL.

This clonotype was counted at least ten times. The chain is built from TRBV2 and TRBJ2-1; no reliable D call. With 5 bases removed from V and 0 bases from J, the gap between germline ends came to 14 bases. From germline, CDR1 is SNHLY and CDR2 FYNNEI. There are 16 residues in the CDR3. CDR3 sequence reads: CASSLKPGGSYNEQFF. DNA of the CDR3: TGTGCCAGCAGTTTAAAACCTGGCGGCTCCTACAATGAGCAGTTCTTC.

This clonotype was seen ten or more times. The V call is TRBV7-8, the J call TRBJ2-5, with unresolved D. Trimming took off 3 bases at V and 9 bases at J, with 23 bases between the two ends. Germline V lookup: CDR1 SGHVS, CDR2 FQNEAQ. The CDR3 spans 16 residues. The CDR3 sequence: CASSFTPGLEKDPQYF. The CDR3 DNA reads TGTGCCAGCAGCTTTACCCCCGGGCTCGAAAAAGATCCCCAGTACTTC.

The chain couples TRBV10-3 to TRBJ2-1; TRBD2 matches 11 bases. Germline V gene lookup returns CDR1 ENHRY and CDR2 SYGVKD. V lost 5 bases and J lost 9; bases outside the gene matches: 9. This CDR3 spans 15 amino acids. In DNA, the CDR3 is TGTGCCATCAGTCAGAATCTAGCGGGGGGTGGTGAGCAGTTCTTC. Amino acids: CAISQNLAGGGEQFF.

This clonotype was counted a few times. The chain employs TRBV7-8 and TRBJ2-3; 11 bases agree with TRBD2. The CDR3 contains 16 residues. Germline V lookup: CDR1 SGHVS, CDR2 FQNEAQ. With 4 bases clipped from V and 4 bases from J, the junction kept 7 bases outside the gene matches. The CDR3 is CASSSHPGLAADTQYF. For the CDR3, the DNA is TGTGCCAGCAGCTCACATCCGGGACTAGCGGCAGATACGCAGTATTTT.

There are a few counts of this clonotype. CDR3 DNA: TGTGCCAGCAGCCGTAAACAGGGTCCCCAAACTGAAGCTTTCTTT. This gives the protein CASSRKQGPQTEAFF. The J gene is TRBJ1-1, the V gene TRBV5-4, with D perhaps TRBD1 (6 bases). CDR1 is SGHNT and CDR2 is YYREEE in the germline V gene (reference sequence). Trimming left V 4 bases short and J 5 bases short, with 18 bases between. The CDR3 covers 15 residues. The variable domain in full, completed from reference TRBV5-4 and TRBJ1-1, reads ETGVTQSPTHLIKTRGQQVTLRCSSQSGHNTVSWYQQALGQGPQFIFQYYREEENGRGNFPPRFSGLQFPNYSSELNVNALELDDSALYLCASSRKQGPQTEAFFGQGTRLTVV.

This clonotype was picked up many times. The genes are TRBV6-2 or TRBV6-3 and TRBJ2-1; maybe TRBD2 (5 bases). Germline assignment: CDR1 MNHEY and CDR2 SVGEGT. The CDR3 loop spans 15 amino acids. V was shortened by 2 bases and J by 2 bases, with 10 bases between the two germline ends. This CDR3 reads CASSYIGEAYNEQFF. For the CDR3, the DNA is TGTGCCAGCAGTTACATCGGGGAAGCCTACAATGAGCAGTTCTTC.

This clonotype was counted many times. The chain recombines TRBV12-3 or TRBV12-4 with TRBJ2-1; D is unclear. Trimming took off 3 bases at V and 7 bases at J, with 10 bases between the two ends. The CDR3 is 13 residues long. CDR3 sequence (DNA): TGTGCCAGCAGTTTGAGTGGGCAGAATGAGCAGTTCTTC. Its translation is CASSLSGQNEQFF.

This clonotype was detected only a few times. The chain has TRBV15 and TRBJ2-3, with 7 positions matching TRBD1. The trim removed 3 bases at V and 0 bases at J, leaving 3 bases unmatched. The CDR3 is 15 residues long. Germline V gives CDR1 LNHNV, CDR2 YYDKDF (reference sequence). The CDR3: CATSSRDRSTDTQYF. CDR3 nucleotides: TGTGCCACCAGCAGCCGGGACAGAAGCACAGATACGCAGTATTTT.

This rearrangement joins TRBV7-2 to TRBJ2-7; D is unresolved. The CDR3 has 13 residues. The V end was cut by 1 base, the J end by 4 bases, with 8 bases between. In germline, CDR1 is SGHTA, CDR2 FQGNSA. CDR3 sequence reads: CASSLDPRYEQYF. The CDR3 DNA follows: TGTGCCAGCAGCTTAGATCCCAGATACGAGCAGTACTTC.

This clonotype occurred many times. The rearrangement links TRBV7-9 to TRBJ1-6; D is unresolved. Trimming shortened V by 1 base and J by 8 bases, and 6 bases separated the two germline ends. The CDR3 runs to 13 residues. The germline gives CDR1 SEHNR, CDR2 FQNEAQ (reference sequence). CDR3: CASSLVVDSPLHF. The CDR3 bases are TGTGCCAGCAGCTTAGTGGTAGATTCACCCCTCCACTTT.

The chain employs TRBV5-6 and TRBJ1-1; 7 bases are a match to TRBD1. Trimming removed 5 bases from V and 2 bases from J; junction bases left unmatched: 12. Germline V gene sequence: CDR1 SGHDT, CDR2 YYEEEE. CDR3 length: 16 amino acids. For the CDR3, the DNA is TGTGCCAGCAGGGAGGCGCGGGACAGATCAAACACTGAAGCTTTCTTT. Protein sequence: CASREARDRSNTEAFF.

At least ten counts were recorded for this clonotype. This chain joins TRBV14 and TRBJ2-3; 12 bases line up with TRBD2. The ends lost 4 bases at V and 2 bases at J; junction bases unmatched: 7. The germline gives CDR1 SGHDN, CDR2 FVKESK. The CDR3 length is 17 residues. The CDR3 nucleotides are TGTGCCAGCAGCCCGGGACTAGCGGGCCTTCACACAGATACGCAGTATTTT. Translation: CASSPGLAGLHTDTQYF.

This clonotype showed up many times. This chain joins TRBV20-1 and TRBJ1-5; the D gene is possibly TRBD1 (5 bases). Germline V gene sequence: CDR1 DFQATT, CDR2 SNEGSKA (reference sequence). The CDR3 totals 14 residues. With 5 bases removed from V and 7 bases from J, the gap between germline ends came to 18 bases. CDR3: CSARIGQGSQPQHF. The CDR3 nucleotides are TGCAGTGCTCGTATAGGCCAGGGATCCCAGCCCCAGCATTTT.

V usage is TRBV20-1 and J usage is TRBJ1-2; 7 bases are a match to TRBD1. V shed 5 bases and J 0 bases; nucleotides not matched to a gene: 9. CDR3 length equals 15 residues. Germline values: CDR1 DFQATT, CDR2 SNEGSKA (reference sequence). The DNA for the CDR3 is TGCAGTGCTGGCGGGGGACAGCAAGCTAACTATGGCTACACCTTC. Protein sequence: CSAGGGQQANYGYTF.

This clonotype was seen repeatedly, ten times or more. The CDR3 DNA reads TGCAGCGTGCGGGACAGCCGAGGGTCACCCCTCCACTTT. It codes for CSVRDSRGSPLHF. The J gene is TRBJ1-6, the V gene TRBV29-1, with 7 bases lining up with TRBD1. The CDR3 has 13 amino acids. CDR1 SQVTM and CDR2 ANQGSEA come from the germline V gene. After removal of 6 bases from V and 10 bases from J, the junction contained 9 bases not matched to a gene.

This clonotype has a count of ten or more. J is TRBJ1-5 and V is TRBV10-3; possible D gene TRBD1, 5 bases. This CDR3 is built from 15 residues. Trimming removed 3 bases at V and 3 bases at J, with 12 bases between. From germline, CDR1 is ENHRY and CDR2 SYGVKD. DNA for the CDR3: TGTGCCATCAGTGAAGGGTCAGGGTTCAATCAGCCCCAGCATTTT. It is translated as CAISEGSGFNQPQHF.

This chain links TRBV5-4 with TRBJ2-3; the D is unclear. CDR3 size: 13 residues. V shed 0 bases and J shed 5 bases, with 7 bases lying between them. CDR1 is SGHNT, CDR2 YYREEE, per germline (reference sequence). The CDR3 here is CASSLALQDTQYF. CDR3 nucleotide sequence: TGTGCCAGCAGCTTGGCGCTGCAAGATACGCAGTATTTT.

The sample holds many counts of this clonotype. This sequence joins TRBV29-1 and TRBJ2-7, with TRBD1 identical over 8 bases. The CDR3 extends over 13 amino acids. The junction had 4 bases not matched to a gene; V was cut back by 4 bases and J by 2 bases. The germline CDR1 and CDR2 sequences are SQVTM and ANQGSEA. The CDR3 loop reads CSVGNRGTYEQYF. For the CDR3, the DNA is TGCAGCGTTGGGAACAGGGGGACCTACGAGCAGTACTTC.

This clonotype occurred many times. The CDR3 loop reads CASSLAGTGYSPLHF. The CDR3 DNA reads TGCGCCAGCAGCTTGGCCGGGACAGGGTATTCACCCCTCCACTTT. This chain connects TRBV5-1 to TRBJ1-6, with 9 bases that match TRBD1. Germline V gene lookup returns CDR1 SGHRS and CDR2 YFSETQ. This CDR3 spans 15 amino acids. Trimming at V came to 0 bases and at J to 8 bases, leaving 3 bases not matched to a gene.

This clonotype was detected many times. The genes are TRBV3-1 and TRBJ2-1; D perhaps matches TRBD2 (7 bases). This CDR3 is built from 15 residues. In germline, CDR1 is LGHDT, CDR2 YNNKEL (reference sequence). Trimming left V 4 bases short and J 3 bases short, with 13 bases between. The CDR3 coding sequence is TGTGCCAGCAGCCCGGAAGGGGGGGGCTACAATGAGCAGTTCTTC. Its protein product is CASSPEGGGYNEQFF.